Sequencing of this T cell receptor beta chain was carried out in a study of T cell repertoires in cytomegalovirus infection. TCRdb reprocessed the reads via MiXCR and lists one record per CDR3 protein. The sample lists about 500,000 distinct CDR3 sequences; roughly a third were seen once. Study-level findings and limits: The response measured ex vivo was dominated by TCR beta clonotypes (HLA-C-restricted and CMV-specific).

A note on this clonotype: What it recognizes is unknown.

The sample in question was cultured PBMCs, obtained from culture after CMV antigen stimulation. The TCR was taken from a human donor in good health (CMV status not recorded). Some clones in this sample may be carry-over from other donors' samples.

This CDR3 reads CAISEAGGASNEKLFF. DNA for the CDR3: TGTGCCATCAGTGAAGCAGGGGGGGCAAGTAATGAAAAACTGTTTTTT. The genes are TRBV10-3 and TRBJ1-4; 7 positions match TRBD1. The germline gives CDR1 ENHRY, CDR2 SYGVKD. The J segment lost 4 bases and the V segment lost 3 bases, leaving 8 bases of the junction unmatched. CDR3 size: 16 residues.